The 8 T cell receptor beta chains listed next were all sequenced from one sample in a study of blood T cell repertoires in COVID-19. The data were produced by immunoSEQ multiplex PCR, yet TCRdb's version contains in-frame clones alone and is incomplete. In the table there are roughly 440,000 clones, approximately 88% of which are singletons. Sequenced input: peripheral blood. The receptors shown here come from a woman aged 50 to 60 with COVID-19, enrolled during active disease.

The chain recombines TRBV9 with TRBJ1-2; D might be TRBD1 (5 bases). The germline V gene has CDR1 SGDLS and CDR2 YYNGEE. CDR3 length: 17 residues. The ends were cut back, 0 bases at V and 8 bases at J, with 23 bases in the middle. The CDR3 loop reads CASSVGPSGTEMGGYTF. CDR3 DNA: TGTGCCAGCAGCGTAGGCCCCTCAGGGACTGAGATGGGGGGCTACACCTTC.

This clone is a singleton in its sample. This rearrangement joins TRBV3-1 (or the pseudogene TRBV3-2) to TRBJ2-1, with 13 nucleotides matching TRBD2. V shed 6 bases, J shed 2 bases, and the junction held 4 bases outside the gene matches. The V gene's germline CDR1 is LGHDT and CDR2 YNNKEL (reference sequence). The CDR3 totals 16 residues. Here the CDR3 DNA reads TGTGCCAGCAGTGACACTAGCGGGGGGGCCTACAATGAGCAGTTCTTC. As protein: CASSDTSGGAYNEQFF.

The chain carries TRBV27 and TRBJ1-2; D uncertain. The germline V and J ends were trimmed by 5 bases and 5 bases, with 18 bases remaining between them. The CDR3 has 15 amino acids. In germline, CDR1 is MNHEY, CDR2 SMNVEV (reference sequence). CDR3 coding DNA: TGTGCCAGCAGTGCCGAAACTAGGGTCCGTTATGGCTACACCTTC. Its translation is CASSAETRVRYGYTF.

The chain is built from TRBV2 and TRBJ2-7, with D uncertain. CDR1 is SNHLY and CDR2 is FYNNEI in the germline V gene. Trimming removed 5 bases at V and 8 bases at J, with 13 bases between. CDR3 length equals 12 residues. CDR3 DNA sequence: TGTGCCAGCAGTACACCAGAGAGGAAGCAGTACTTC. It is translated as CASSTPERKQYF.

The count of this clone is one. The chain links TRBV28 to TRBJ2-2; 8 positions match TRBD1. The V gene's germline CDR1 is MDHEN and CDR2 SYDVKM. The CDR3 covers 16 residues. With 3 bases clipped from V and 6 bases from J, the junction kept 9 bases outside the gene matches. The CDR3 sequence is CASSLSQGAWAGELFF. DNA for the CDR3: TGTGCCAGCAGTTTGAGTCAGGGGGCTTGGGCCGGGGAGCTGTTTTTT.

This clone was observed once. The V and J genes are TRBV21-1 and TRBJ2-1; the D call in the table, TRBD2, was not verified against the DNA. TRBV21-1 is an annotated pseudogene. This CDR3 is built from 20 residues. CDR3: CASSKNKIWKRGLSYNEQFF. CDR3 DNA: TGTGCCAGCAGCAAAAATAAGATCTGGAAGCGGGGGCTCTCCTACAATGAGCAGTTCTTC.

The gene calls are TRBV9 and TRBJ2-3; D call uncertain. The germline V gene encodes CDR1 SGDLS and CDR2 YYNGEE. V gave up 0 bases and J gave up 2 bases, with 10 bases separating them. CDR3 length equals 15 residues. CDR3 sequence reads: CASSVGQATTDTQYF. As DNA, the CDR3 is TGTGCCAGCAGCGTAGGGCAGGCGACCACAGATACGCAGTATTTT.

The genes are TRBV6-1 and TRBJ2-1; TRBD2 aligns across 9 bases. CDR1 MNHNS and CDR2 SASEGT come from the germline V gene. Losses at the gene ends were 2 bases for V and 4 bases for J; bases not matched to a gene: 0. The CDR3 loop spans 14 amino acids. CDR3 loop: CASSELAGYNEQFF. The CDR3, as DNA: TGTGCCAGCAGTGAACTAGCGGGGTACAATGAGCAGTTCTTC.